This is a list of T cell receptor beta chains from one sample in a study of blood T cell repertoires in COVID-19. The data were produced by immunoSEQ multiplex PCR, yet TCRdb's version contains in-frame clones alone and is incomplete. In the table there are about 480,000 clones, 85% to 90% of which are singletons. The sample taken for sequencing was PBMCs or T cells enriched from blood (not recorded which). These receptor sequences come from a woman aged 40 to 50 who had recovered from COVID-19. CDR3s include the opening cysteine and the closing phenylalanine or tryptophan. D genes are given only for firm matches. Clone size appears in some rows only: once, few, many, or a class for an expanded clone.

v_gene	abundance	j_gene	d_gene	CDR3nt	CDR3aa
TRBV3-1/TRBV3-2	.	TRBJ2-1	TRBD2	TGTGCCAGCAGGGGACTAGCGGGCAATGAGCAGTTCTTC	CASRGLAGNEQFF
TRBV4-1	.	TRBJ2-3	TRBD2	TGCGCCAGCAGCCAAAGCGGGAGTAGGAATACGCAGTATTTT	CASSQSGSRNTQYF
TRBV5-1	.	TRBJ2-1	.	TGCGCCAGCAGCTTGGATTCTAGACAGAGCAATGAGCAGTTCTTC	CASSLDSRQSNEQFF
TRBV21-1	.	TRBJ2-5	.	TGTGCCAGCAGCAAAAAGAGAAAAAGCGGGAGGGGGCAAGAGACCCAGTACTTC	CASSKKRKSGRGQETQYF
TRBV30	.	TRBJ1-2	.	TGTGCCTGGAGTCCCCGGGGCTATGGCTACACCTTC	CAWSPRGYGYTF
TRBV30	once	TRBJ2-2	TRBD2	TGTGCCTGGAGGAGGGGCCCCCGGGCGGGAGAATTAACCGGGGAGCTGTTTTTT	CAWRRGPRAGELTGELFF
TRBV19	.	TRBJ2-7	TRBD1	TGTGCCAGTAGCAAGGTGTTAGGGCTTTACAAGGACAGGGTTTTCGACGAGCAGTACTTC	CASSKVLGLYKDRVFDEQYF
TRBV7-2	.	TRBJ2-7	.	TGTGCCAGCAGCTTGGCCCCGGGACTGACACAAACGGAGCAGTACTTC	CASSLAPGLTQTEQYF
TRBV6-5	once	TRBJ2-7	TRBD2	TGTGCCAGCAGTTACGAGGCGGGAGGCCCGCGGGAGCAGTACTTC	CASSYEAGGPREQYF
TRBV5-1	.	TRBJ2-7	TRBD1	TGCGCCAGCAGCTTGGCGACAGGGGCTACCTACGAGCAGTACTTC	CASSLATGATYEQYF
TRBV6-1	.	TRBJ1-1	.	TGTGCCAGCAGTGGCTCAGAGGAGTGGTCTGAAGCTTTCTTT	CASSGSEEWSEAFF
TRBV19	.	TRBJ1-6	.	TGTGCCAGTAGTATCCTGACAGCAAATTCACCCCTCCACTTT	CASSILTANSPLHF
TRBV3-1/TRBV3-2	.	TRBJ2-5	.	TGTGCCAGCCACCCCCCGGGGGGCGGTTGGAAGACCCAGTACTTC	CASHPPGGGWKTQYF
TRBV5-1	once	TRBJ1-3	.	TGCGCCAGCAGCTTGGAGGGACAAGCTGGAAACACCATATATTTT	CASSLEGQAGNTIYF
TRBV5-4	.	TRBJ1-2	.	TGTGCCAGCAGCTCGAGGGGGTCTACTAACTATGGCTACACCTTC	CASSSRGSTNYGYTF
TRBV6-2/TRBV6-3	.	TRBJ2-3	.	TGTGCCAGCAGTTACGGGAGGGGGGGAAGCCCAGATACGCAGTATTTT	CASSYGRGGSPDTQYF
TRBV18	.	TRBJ1-1	TRBD1	TGTGCCAGCTCATCCCGACAGGGGTTAGCTTTCTTT	CASSSRQGLAFF
TRBV11-2	.	TRBJ2-1	TRBD2	TGTGCCAGCAGCTTCCGCGGGAGCTACGGTGAGCAGTTCTTC	CASSFRGSYGEQFF
TRBV7-8	.	TRBJ2-7	.	TGTGCCAGCAGGAAGTGGGGCGGTCCCTACGAGCAGTACTTC	CASRKWGGPYEQYF
TRBV28	.	TRBJ2-5	TRBD2	TGTGCCATCACGGGGCTAGCGGACCAAGAGACCCAGTACTTC	CAITGLADQETQYF
TRBV5-4	.	TRBJ2-4	.	TGTGCCAGCAGCGCGCAGGGGGCCAAAAACATTCAGTACTTC	CASSAQGAKNIQYF
TRBV6-5	.	TRBJ1-1	.	TGTGCCAGTCTCATGGGCAGGAACACTGAAGCTTTCTTT	CASLMGRNTEAFF
TRBV4-3	.	TRBJ1-2	.	TGCGCCAGCAGCCAAGATACAGAGAGTGGCTATGGCTACACCTTC	CASSQDTESGYGYTF
TRBV30	.	TRBJ1-2	.	TGTGCCTGGAGTGTACAGGGCGACGGCTACACCTTC	CAWSVQGDGYTF
TRBV6-5	.	TRBJ1-2	TRBD1	TGTGCCGCTCGACAGGGGACCTTCTATGGCTACACCTTC	CAARQGTFYGYTF
TRBV5-1	.	TRBJ1-1	.	TGCGCCAGCGCTCAAAGGGGGAGCGAATGGAACACTGAAGCTTTCTTT	CASAQRGSEWNTEAFF
TRBV9	few	TRBJ2-1	TRBD2	TGTGCCAGCAGGGGACTAGCGGGAGGGCATAGCAATGAGCAGTTCTTC	CASRGLAGGHSNEQFF
TRBV7-9	.	TRBJ1-1	.	TGTGCCAGCAGCTTTGACAGGCGGAACACTGAAGCTTTCTTT	CASSFDRRNTEAFF
TRBV19	.	TRBJ1-5	.	TGTGCCAGTAGGGACAGTAACCGCAATCAGCCCCAGCATTTT	CASRDSNRNQPQHF
TRBV11-3	few	TRBJ1-5	.	TGTGCCAGCAGCTTAGTGAGGGTTAGCAATCAGCCCCAGCATTTT	CASSLVRVSNQPQHF
TRBV3-1/TRBV3-2	.	TRBJ2-1	TRBD1	TGTGCCAGCAGCCTGTCCGGGACAGGGGAGGAGGTTCACAATGAGCAGTTCTTC	CASSLSGTGEEVHNEQFF
TRBV29-1	once	TRBJ1-1	.	TGCAGCGTTCTTCCGACAGTTGAAGCTTTCTTT	CSVLPTVEAFF
TRBV20-1	.	TRBJ1-1	.	TGCAGTGCTCGGGACTTCACTGAAGCTTTCTTT	CSARDFTEAFF
TRBV13	.	TRBJ1-3	.	TGTGCCAGCAGCTTAGCGGGGATCGGAAACACCATATATTTT	CASSLAGIGNTIYF
TRBV19	.	TRBJ2-1	.	TGTGCCAGTAGCCTCGTCCCCGCAGTTAAATACAATGAGCAGTTCTTC	CASSLVPAVKYNEQFF
TRBV30	.	TRBJ1-3	.	TGTGCCTGGAGTGCTATGAGAAACACCATATATTTT	CAWSAMRNTIYF
TRBV27	once	TRBJ1-1	TRBD1	TGTGCCAGCAACCGACAGGGTCGTCCGCGGACTGAAGCTTTCTTT	CASNRQGRPRTEAFF
TRBV6-2/TRBV6-3	.	TRBJ1-2	.	TGTGCCAGCAGTTACTCGGGGCCCCGTGGCTATGGCTACACCTTC	CASSYSGPRGYGYTF
TRBV19	.	TRBJ2-3	.	TGTGCCAGTAGTATAGTGGTAGCGGCAGATACGCAGTATTTT	CASSIVVAADTQYF
TRBV4-2	few	TRBJ1-6	TRBD1	TGTGCCAGCAGCCGCACTCCGGGACAGAGTAATTCACCCCTCCACTTT	CASSRTPGQSNSPLHF
TRBV11-2	.	TRBJ2-3	TRBD2	TGTGCCAGCAGCATGACTAGCGGCACAGATACGCAGTATTTT	CASSMTSGTDTQYF
TRBV7-7	.	TRBJ2-2	TRBD1	TGTGCTAGCAGCTCACAGGGGCCTAACACCGGGGAGCTGTTTTTT	CASSSQGPNTGELFF
TRBV18	.	TRBJ2-3	TRBD1	TGTGCCAGCTCACGCGGGACAGGGGGCACAGATACGCAGTATTTT	CASSRGTGGTDTQYF
TRBV6-5	.	TRBJ1-6	.	TGTGCCAGCAGTTACTCGAAGGGGGCACCCCTCCACTTT	CASSYSKGAPLHF
TRBV27	.	TRBJ1-6	TRBD1	TGTGCCAGCAGTCTCTCGGGACAGGGCGGCTCACCCCTCCACTTT	CASSLSGQGGSPLHF
TRBV2	.	TRBJ2-7	TRBD1	TGTGCCAGCAGTGAAGCCCACCGCGGGACAGGAGGTTCCTACGAGCAGTACTTC	CASSEAHRGTGGSYEQYF
TRBV19	.	TRBJ1-5	.	TGTGCCAGTAGTTTTCAGGGGTTGAATCAGCCCCAGCATTTT	CASSFQGLNQPQHF
TRBV27	.	TRBJ2-3	.	TGTGCCAGCAGTTTAAAAGATCGGGATACGCAGTATTTT	CASSLKDRDTQYF
TRBV7-8	.	TRBJ2-7	TRBD2	TGTGCCAGCAGCTTTCTAGCGGCCCTGAGGGCCTACGAGCAGTACTTC	CASSFLAALRAYEQYF
TRBV11-2	.	TRBJ1-1	TRBD1	TGTGCCACCCAGGGGGCCACTGAAGCTTTCTTT	CATQGATEAFF
TRBV7-9	few	TRBJ1-1	.	TGTGCCAGCAGCTCCTCCACAGGGTTGGCTGAAGCTTTCTTT	CASSSSTGLAEAFF
TRBV5-8	.	TRBJ2-5	.	TGTGCCAGCAGCTTTCCTTCAGGGGAGGAGACCCAGTACTTC	CASSFPSGEETQYF
TRBV5-4	.	TRBJ1-1	TRBD1	TGTGCCAGCACCGTGGACAGGGAGGGGGCTTTCTTT	CASTVDREGAFF
TRBV5-6	.	TRBJ1-6	TRBD1	TGTGCCAGCAGCTTTCCCGGGACAGGGAGCTCACCCCTCCACTTT	CASSFPGTGSSPLHF
TRBV10-1	.	TRBJ2-3	TRBD2	TGCGCCAGCAGTGGCGAGACTAGCGGACCCACAGATACGCAGTATTTT	CASSGETSGPTDTQYF
TRBV3-1/TRBV3-2	.	TRBJ2-5	TRBD2	TGTGCCAGCAGCCAAGGAGCGGGGGGCGCGGAGACCCAGTACTTC	CASSQGAGGAETQYF